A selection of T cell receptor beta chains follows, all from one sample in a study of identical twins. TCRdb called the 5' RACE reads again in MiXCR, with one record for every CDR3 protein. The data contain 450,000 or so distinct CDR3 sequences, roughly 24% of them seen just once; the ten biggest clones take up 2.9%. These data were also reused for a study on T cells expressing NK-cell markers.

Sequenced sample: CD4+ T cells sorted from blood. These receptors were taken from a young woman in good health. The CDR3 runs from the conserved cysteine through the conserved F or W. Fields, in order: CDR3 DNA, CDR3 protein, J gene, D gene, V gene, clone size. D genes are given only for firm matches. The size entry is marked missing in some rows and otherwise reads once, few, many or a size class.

cdr3_nt: TGTGCCAGCAGGTTGACAGACCATCAGCCCCAGCATTTT
cdr3_aa: CASRLTDHQPQHF
j_call: TRBJ1-5
d_call: NA
v_call: TRBV6-1
clone_size: NA

cdr3_nt: TGCAGTACTTACTACAGCAACTATGGCTACACCTTC
cdr3_aa: CSTYYSNYGYTF
j_call: TRBJ1-2
d_call: NA
v_call: TRBV20-1
clone_size: few

cdr3_nt: TGCAGCGTTGCCCCTGGACTAGCGGGAGTCACAGATACGCAGTATTTT
cdr3_aa: CSVAPGLAGVTDTQYF
j_call: TRBJ2-3
d_call: TRBD2
v_call: TRBV29-1
clone_size: few

cdr3_nt: TGCGCCAGCAGCTTGCCGTCTAGCGGGTACGTTGGGAATGAGCAGTTCTTC
cdr3_aa: CASSLPSSGYVGNEQFF
j_call: TRBJ2-1
d_call: TRBD2
v_call: TRBV5-1
clone_size: few

cdr3_nt: TGTGCCAGCAGTTCGGGGGGGTGGTACTACAATGAGCAGTTCTTC
cdr3_aa: CASSSGGWYYNEQFF
j_call: TRBJ2-1
d_call: TRBD2
v_call: TRBV6-2/TRBV6-3
clone_size: NA

cdr3_nt: TGTGCCAGCAGTTCCGAAACCCAGGGACTAGGCCAGCCCCAGCATTTT
cdr3_aa: CASSSETQGLGQPQHF
j_call: TRBJ1-5
d_call: NA
v_call: TRBV12-3/TRBV12-4
clone_size: NA

cdr3_nt: TGTGCCAGCAGTTTAGGCCTAGCGGGGAACTCCTACGAGCAGTACTTC
cdr3_aa: CASSLGLAGNSYEQYF
j_call: TRBJ2-7
d_call: TRBD2
v_call: TRBV12-3/TRBV12-4
clone_size: few

cdr3_nt: TGTGCCAGCAGCTCGGGCCTTCTTGACGGGGAGCTGTTTTTT
cdr3_aa: CASSSGLLDGELFF
j_call: TRBJ2-2
d_call: NA
v_call: TRBV6-4
clone_size: once

cdr3_nt: TGCAGTGCTACGCTAGCGGTAGCCAAAAACATTCAGTACTTC
cdr3_aa: CSATLAVAKNIQYF
j_call: TRBJ2-4
d_call: TRBD2
v_call: TRBV20-1
clone_size: few

cdr3_nt: TGTGCCAGCAGCTTTACAGGGCATAACTATGGCTACACCTTC
cdr3_aa: CASSFTGHNYGYTF
j_call: TRBJ1-2
d_call: NA
v_call: TRBV7-9
clone_size: NA

cdr3_nt: TGTGCCAGCAGTCAGACAGGTTATGGCGAGCAGTACTTC
cdr3_aa: CASSQTGYGEQYF
j_call: TRBJ2-7
d_call: NA
v_call: TRBV6-1
clone_size: NA

cdr3_nt: TGCAGCGTTGAAGGGGAGGGCAATGAGCAGTTCTTC
cdr3_aa: CSVEGEGNEQFF
j_call: TRBJ2-1
d_call: TRBD2
v_call: TRBV29-1
clone_size: few

cdr3_nt: TGTGCCTCCAAGGCCGGCAGGGAGGAGATGCCCCTCCACTTT
cdr3_aa: CASKAGREEMPLHF
j_call: TRBJ1-6
d_call: NA
v_call: TRBV10-3
clone_size: few

cdr3_nt: TGTGCCAGCAGTGGACTAGCGTATACCCTCAGCTCCTACAATGAGCAGTTCTTC
cdr3_aa: CASSGLAYTLSSYNEQFF
j_call: TRBJ2-1
d_call: TRBD2
v_call: TRBV7-8
clone_size: NA

cdr3_nt: TGCAGTGCTAGGGTGGGGGACTATGGCTACACCTTC
cdr3_aa: CSARVGDYGYTF
j_call: TRBJ1-2
d_call: NA
v_call: TRBV20-1
clone_size: once

cdr3_nt: TGTGCCAGCAGTCACCCGGCCAGTTACTTGAGGAATGAGCAGTTCTTC
cdr3_aa: CASSHPASYLRNEQFF
j_call: TRBJ2-1
d_call: NA
v_call: TRBV6-5
clone_size: few

cdr3_nt: TGCGCCACCACAGATCAGCCAGGGAAGAACACCGGGGAGCTGTTTTTT
cdr3_aa: CATTDQPGKNTGELFF
j_call: TRBJ2-2
d_call: NA
v_call: TRBV5-1
clone_size: NA

cdr3_nt: TGTGCCACCAGCAGAGATACCCGAGGGATAATATACAATGAGCAGTTCTTC
cdr3_aa: CATSRDTRGIIYNEQFF
j_call: TRBJ2-1
d_call: NA
v_call: TRBV15
clone_size: NA

cdr3_nt: TGCAGTGCCCGCCGGGCCCTTGAAGCTTTCTTT
cdr3_aa: CSARRALEAFF
j_call: TRBJ1-1
d_call: NA
v_call: TRBV20-1
clone_size: NA

cdr3_nt: TGTGCCAGCAACCCCCCCGGGGGCGCAGAGCAGTACTTC
cdr3_aa: CASNPPGGAEQYF
j_call: TRBJ2-7
d_call: NA
v_call: TRBV6-1
clone_size: few

cdr3_nt: TGTGCCACCAGCAGAAGTTCCGGGACAGCTAATTTTGGCTACACCTTC
cdr3_aa: CATSRSSGTANFGYTF
j_call: TRBJ1-2
d_call: TRBD1
v_call: TRBV15
clone_size: many

cdr3_nt: TGTGCCAGCAGCTTGGACTTAAACACAGATACGCAGTATTTT
cdr3_aa: CASSLDLNTDTQYF
j_call: TRBJ2-3
d_call: NA
v_call: TRBV5-6
clone_size: many

cdr3_nt: TGTGCCAGCAGCTTCGATCCTGGTTTAGGGCCCGAGCAGTACTTC
cdr3_aa: CASSFDPGLGPEQYF
j_call: TRBJ2-7
d_call: NA
v_call: TRBV7-4
clone_size: once

cdr3_nt: TGTGCCAGCAGCTTAGTGGGGACTATCCGGGAGCAGTTCTTC
cdr3_aa: CASSLVGTIREQFF
j_call: TRBJ2-1
d_call: TRBD2
v_call: TRBV11-2
clone_size: NA

cdr3_nt: TGCGCCAGCAGCCCCAGTGGGGTTAAGGTGGAGACCCAGTACTTC
cdr3_aa: CASSPSGVKVETQYF
j_call: TRBJ2-5
d_call: NA
v_call: TRBV5-1
clone_size: few

cdr3_nt: TGTGCCAGCAGTTTGTCGTTGGGGGAAAAACTGTTTTTT
cdr3_aa: CASSLSLGEKLFF
j_call: TRBJ1-4
d_call: NA
v_call: TRBV12-3/TRBV12-4
clone_size: few

cdr3_nt: TGTGCCAGCAGTTTACGGGGGGCTGGCACCGGGGAGCTGTTTTTT
cdr3_aa: CASSLRGAGTGELFF
j_call: TRBJ2-2
d_call: NA
v_call: TRBV28
clone_size: few

cdr3_nt: TGTGCCAGCACTCGAGAGGAGCTGTTTTTT
cdr3_aa: CASTREELFF
j_call: TRBJ2-2
d_call: NA
v_call: TRBV21-1
clone_size: many

cdr3_nt: TGTGCCAGCAGCGTAGGACGGACATACGGCTACACCTTC
cdr3_aa: CASSVGRTYGYTF
j_call: TRBJ1-2
d_call: NA
v_call: TRBV9
clone_size: NA

cdr3_nt: TGTGCCAGCAGCTTAGATGTGGGGAACACCGGGGAGCTGTTTTTT
cdr3_aa: CASSLDVGNTGELFF
j_call: TRBJ2-2
d_call: NA
v_call: TRBV7-9
clone_size: NA

cdr3_nt: TGTGCCAGCCTCGGACACGGTTTCGGCGAGCAGTACTTC
cdr3_aa: CASLGHGFGEQYF
j_call: TRBJ2-7
d_call: NA
v_call: TRBV25-1
clone_size: few

cdr3_nt: TGCAGTGCTAGTCCCAGCGGTAGCTCCTACGAGCAGTACTTC
cdr3_aa: CSASPSGSSYEQYF
j_call: TRBJ2-7
d_call: NA
v_call: TRBV20-1
clone_size: few

cdr3_nt: TGTGCCACCCAGGGCCTGGGTGGAAACACCATATATTTT
cdr3_aa: CATQGLGGNTIYF
j_call: TRBJ1-3
d_call: NA
v_call: TRBV15
clone_size: few

cdr3_nt: TGTGCCAGCAGCGAGACACCCTCCTGGGATCCAGATACGCAGTATTTT
cdr3_aa: CASSETPSWDPDTQYF
j_call: TRBJ2-3
d_call: NA
v_call: TRBV9
clone_size: NA

cdr3_nt: TGCGCCAGCAGCACGGGACAGGGGTACACTGAAGCTTTCTTT
cdr3_aa: CASSTGQGYTEAFF
j_call: TRBJ1-1
d_call: TRBD1
v_call: TRBV5-1
clone_size: few

cdr3_nt: TGTGCCAGCAGCCGACGGACTAGCTTCTTCGAGCAGTACTTC
cdr3_aa: CASSRRTSFFEQYF
j_call: TRBJ2-7
d_call: TRBD2
v_call: TRBV7-9
clone_size: NA

cdr3_nt: TGCAGCGTTGGGTCTCTTTTGGGGTCTGGAGGCTACACCTTC
cdr3_aa: CSVGSLLGSGGYTF
j_call: TRBJ1-2
d_call: NA
v_call: TRBV29-1
clone_size: few

cdr3_nt: TGCAGTGCTAAGAGGGAGCACACTGAAGCTTTCTTT
cdr3_aa: CSAKREHTEAFF
j_call: TRBJ1-1
d_call: NA
v_call: TRBV20-1
clone_size: NA

cdr3_nt: TGTGCCAGCAGCTTAGCAGGGATCAATTCACCCCTCCACTTT
cdr3_aa: CASSLAGINSPLHF
j_call: TRBJ1-6
d_call: NA
v_call: TRBV11-2
clone_size: NA